Below, 25 T cell receptor beta chains from the same sample are listed, as sequenced in a study of regulatory and conventional T cells in RAG deficiency. Conventional CD4+ T cells were sorted from blood as CD25-low CD127-high cells. Generated by immunoSEQ multiplex PCR, the TCRdb table keeps only in-frame clones and is missing some. This sample yields some 31,000 clones, of which roughly 96% are seen a single time; over 0.15% belongs to the top ten. These data also featured in a second study, about regulatory T cells. That investigation notes: The primer mix had 52 TRBV and 13 TRBJ primers.

Sequencing used CD25- CD4+ T cells sorted from blood. The receptors derive from a human donor in good health.

Here the CDR3 DNA reads TGTGCCAGCAGCCAATCTCGACAGGGAGTACTGGGCGAACAAACCGGGGAGCTGTTTTTT. Protein product: CASSQSRQGVLGEQTGELFF. The chain combines TRBV7-3 with TRBJ2-2; 7 positions match TRBD1. V lost 5 bases, J lost 5 bases, and 23 bases stayed unmatched. This CDR3 is 20 amino acids long. The germline V gene has CDR1 SGHTA and CDR2 FQGTGA.

CDR3 loop: CASSLTRTEGNQPQHF. The CDR3, as DNA: TGTGCCAGCAGCTTGACCCGGACAGAAGGCAATCAGCCCCAGCATTTT. The chain combines TRBV11-2 with TRBJ1-5; tentative D call: TRBD1 (6 bases). The CDR3 consists of 16 residues. Germline V gene data show CDR1 as SGHAT and CDR2 as FQNNGV. Deletions cut 3 bases from V and 2 bases from J, with 14 bases between.

J is TRBJ2-7 and V is TRBV19; 8 bases fit TRBD1. The CDR3 runs 14 residues. Germline CDR1 LNHDA, CDR2 SQIVND (reference sequence). The trim removed 7 bases at V and 4 bases at J, leaving 9 bases unmatched. CDR3 amino acids: CASTPGQGGYEQYF. The CDR3 DNA follows: TGTGCCAGTACTCCCGGACAGGGTGGATACGAGCAGTACTTC.

Worth noting for this clone: The junction does not match germline at one end; this may be a read error. The rearrangement uses TRBV7-7 and TRBJ2-5; 14 bases are shared with TRBD2. Germline-derived CDR1 and CDR2 are SSHAT and FNYEAQ (reference sequence). The CDR3 totals 16 residues. The CDR3 nucleotides read TGTGCTAGCAGAAAACGACTAGCGGGGGGGCAAGAGACCCAGTACTTC. Its protein product is CASRKRLAGGQETQYF. The whole variable domain, remainder taken from reference TRBV7-7 and TRBJ2-5, is GAGVSQSPRYKVTKRGQDVTLRCDPISSHATLYWYQQALGQGPEFLTYFNYEAQPDKSGLPSDRFSAERPEGSISTLTIQRTEQRDSAMYRCASRKRLAGGQETQYFGPGTRLLVL.

The rearrangement uses TRBV10-3 and TRBJ2-5; 13 bases are a match to TRBD2. Trimming at V came to 3 bases and at J to 5 bases, leaving 15 bases not matched to a gene. The CDR3 has 19 amino acids. Germline lookup yields CDR1 ENHRY and CDR2 SYGVKD. CDR3 DNA: TGTGCCATCAGTGAACCCCCGGGGACTAGCGGGACCCTACGGGAGACCCAGTACTTC. It encodes CAISEPPGTSGTLRETQYF.

This chain connects TRBV4-1 to TRBJ1-2; D is perhaps TRBD1 (6 bases). V was cut by 4 bases and J by 0 bases, with 9 bases left in between. The CDR3 is 14 amino acids. Germline CDR1 and CDR2: MGHRA and YSYEKL. The CDR3 region has the DNA TGCGCCAGCAGCCCGCGGACAGCTAACTATGGCTACACCTTC. Its translation: CASSPRTANYGYTF.

This chain connects TRBV5-1 to TRBJ2-1, with a tentative D call TRBD2 (8 bases). This CDR3 contains 16 residues. V was cut by 3 bases and J by 3 bases, with 16 bases left in between. Germline-derived CDR1 and CDR2 are SGHRS and YFSETQ. The CDR3 nucleotides read TGCGCCAGCAGCTCCGGGGGGGGACAGTTCTACAATGAGCAGTTCTTC. Translated, it gives CASSSGGGQFYNEQFF.

The sample holds one count of this clone. The chain joins TRBV7-9 to TRBJ2-5, with D unclear. The germline V gene has CDR1 SEHNR and CDR2 FQNEAQ (reference sequence). Trimming removed 9 bases from V and 1 base from J, with 9 bases in between. The CDR3 contains 12 residues. CDR3 residues: CASLALQETQYF. As DNA, the CDR3 is TGTGCCAGTCTCGCGCTCCAAGAGACCCAGTACTTC. The variable domain in full, completed from reference TRBV7-9 and TRBJ2-5, reads DTGVSQNPRHKITKRGQNVTFRCDPISEHNRLYWYRQTLGQGPEFLTYFQNEAQLEKSRLLSDRFSAERPKGSFSTLEIQRTEQGDSAMYLCASLALQETQYFGPGTRLLVL.

The gene calls are TRBV6-1 and TRBJ1-5, with 9 bases matching TRBD1. After removal of 2 bases from V and 3 bases from J, the junction contained 5 bases not matched to a gene. Germline CDR1 is MNHNS and CDR2 is SASEGT. The CDR3 length is 16 residues. The CDR3 loop reads CASSEQGDRANQPQHF. DNA of the CDR3: TGTGCCAGCAGTGAACAGGGGGACAGGGCCAATCAGCCCCAGCATTTT.

The V call is TRBV9, the J call TRBJ1-2; D is ambiguous. Germline-derived CDR1 and CDR2 are SGDLS and YYNGEE. The CDR3 has 15 residues. Trimming stripped 0 bases from V and 0 bases from J, with 9 bases between. CDR3 sequence: CASSVDPGSNYGYTF. The CDR3 DNA reads as TGTGCCAGCAGCGTAGATCCAGGCTCTAACTATGGCTACACCTTC.

The rearrangement uses TRBV11-1 and TRBJ2-7, with TRBD1 identical over 8 bases. Germline values: CDR1 SGHAT, CDR2 FQDESV (reference sequence). CDR3 size: 15 residues. The V gene end was trimmed by 1 base and the J gene end by 4 bases; junction bases not matched to a gene: 6. The CDR3 sequence: CASSLDTGGFYEQYF. In DNA form, the CDR3 reads TGTGCCAGCAGCTTAGATACAGGGGGATTTTACGAGCAGTACTTC.

The chain is built from TRBV4-1 and TRBJ1-5; D gene ambiguous. Germline lookup yields CDR1 MGHRA and CDR2 YSYEKL. There are 18 residues in the CDR3. The V end lost 4 bases, the J end lost 0 bases, and 19 bases lay between the germline ends. The CDR3 protein is CASSPYAVRVSSNQPQHF. The CDR3 coding sequence is TGCGCCAGCAGCCCATACGCGGTCCGAGTAAGTAGCAATCAGCCCCAGCATTTT.

J is TRBJ1-2 and V is TRBV7-3, with D tentatively TRBD1 (5 bases). Trimming removed 0 bases at V and 6 bases at J, with 14 bases between. This CDR3 has 15 amino acids. Germline loops: CDR1 SGHTA, CDR2 FQGTGA. The CDR3 is CASSLTLGREDGYTF. The CDR3 DNA is TGTGCCAGCAGCTTAACGTTGGGCAGGGAAGATGGCTACACCTTC.

The chain is built from TRBV7-9 and TRBJ1-1; 8 nucleotides align to TRBD1. Looked up from germline, CDR1 is SEHNR and CDR2 is FQNEAQ (reference sequence). With 6 bases clipped from V and 1 base from J, the junction kept 4 bases outside the gene matches. There are 14 residues in the CDR3. The CDR3 nucleotides are TGTGCCAGCAGTTACACAGGGGGGAACACTGAAGCTTTCTTT. Amino acids: CASSYTGGNTEAFF. Combining the CDR3 with reference TRBV7-9 and TRBJ1-1 gives the whole variable domain DTGVSQNPRHKITKRGQNVTFRCDPISEHNRLYWYRQTLGQGPEFLTYFQNEAQLEKSRLLSDRFSAERPKGSFSTLEIQRTEQGDSAMYLCASSYTGGNTEAFFGQGTRLTVV.

This sequence joins TRBV19 and TRBJ2-3, with 12 bases identical to TRBD2. The CDR3 runs 16 residues. V trimming: 8 bases; J trimming: 1 base; junction bases outside the gene matches: 7. From germline, CDR1 is LNHDA and CDR2 SQIVND (reference sequence). The CDR3: CASARGLAGRTDTQYF. The CDR3 region has the DNA TGTGCCAGTGCCAGGGGACTAGCGGGCCGCACAGATACGCAGTATTTT.

V and J are TRBV5-1 and TRBJ2-7; TRBD1 might be the D (5 bases). CDR1 is SGHRS, CDR2 YFSETQ, per germline. With 1 base removed from V and 2 bases from J, the gap between germline ends came to 13 bases. CDR3 length: 15 amino acids. CDR3 coding DNA: TGCGCCAGCAGCTTGATCGGCAGGGCCCCCTACGAGCAGTACTTC. Its protein product is CASSLIGRAPYEQYF.

This rearrangement joins TRBV7-9 to TRBJ1-2; 9 bases agree with TRBD1. With V trimmed by 5 bases and J by 2 bases, 3 bases remained unmatched. Germline lookup yields CDR1 SEHNR and CDR2 FQNEAQ (reference sequence). The CDR3 is 14 amino acids. The CDR3 sequence: CASSRTGENYGYTF. The CDR3 DNA follows: TGTGCCAGCAGCCGGACAGGGGAAAACTATGGCTACACCTTC.

The chain has TRBV7-3 and TRBJ1-1; D perhaps matches TRBD1 (5 bases). Trimming pared 6 bases from V and 4 bases from J, leaving 18 bases between. Germline V gene sequence: CDR1 SGHTA, CDR2 FQGTGA. This CDR3 comprises 15 residues. CDR3 DNA sequence: TGTGCCAGCAGTTCCCCTCCTACTCAGGGCACTGAAGCTTTCTTT. Translated, it gives CASSSPPTQGTEAFF.

The V and J genes are TRBV5-8 and TRBJ2-3; TRBD1 matches 8 bases. CDR3 length: 15 residues. J gave up 3 bases and V 0 bases, and 3 bases lay outside the gene matches. Germline V gene data show CDR1 as SGHTS and CDR2 as YDEGEE. As DNA, the CDR3 is TGTGCCAGCAGCTTGGCAGGGGGCGAGACAGATACGCAGTATTTT. Amino acids: CASSLAGGETDTQYF.

The sample holds one count of this clone. The genes are TRBV28 and TRBJ1-5, with D hard to call. Germline V gene lookup returns CDR1 MDHEN and CDR2 SYDVKM. There are 14 residues in the CDR3. The V end was cut by 4 bases, the J end by 5 bases, with 12 bases between. CDR3 loop: CASSSLTSYQPQHF. The DNA for the CDR3 is TGTGCCAGCAGTTCGCTGACATCTTATCAGCCCCAGCATTTT.

Here the CDR3 DNA reads TGTGCCAGCAGCCCTAACAGGGGCTATGGCTACACCTTC. It translates to CASSPNRGYGYTF. The rearrangement uses TRBV6-5 and TRBJ1-2; 7 nucleotides align to TRBD1. The junction had 5 bases not matched to a gene; V was cut back by 6 bases and J by 4 bases. Germline V gene lookup returns CDR1 MNHEY and CDR2 SVGAGI. There are 13 residues in the CDR3.

V is TRBV2 and J is TRBJ1-5; 7 nucleotides match TRBD1. Germline values: CDR1 SNHLY, CDR2 FYNNEI. This CDR3 has 14 residues. Trimming cost V 8 bases and J 0 bases; bases outside gene matches: 4. CDR3 DNA sequence: TGTGCCAGCCAGGGGGGCATTAGCAATCAGCCCCAGCATTTT. Translated, it gives CASQGGISNQPQHF.

J is TRBJ2-2 and V is TRBV6-6; the D gene is possibly TRBD1 (5 bases). Trimming took off 2 bases at V and 5 bases at J, with 15 bases between the two ends. The germline gives CDR1 MNHNY, CDR2 SVGAGI (reference sequence). The CDR3 is made up of 16 amino acids. This CDR3 is CASSYGDSRSTGELFF. CDR3 coding DNA: TGTGCCAGCAGTTACGGCGACAGTAGATCAACCGGGGAGCTGTTTTTT.

Of note for this clone: Germline and junction disagree at one end, which may indicate a read error. Other DNA sequences in this sample translate to the same CDR3. This chain connects TRBV9 to TRBJ1-6, with 10 bases matching TRBD1. Germline V CDR1 and CDR2: SGDLS, YYNGEE. The CDR3 loop spans 16 amino acids. DNA for the CDR3: TGTGCCAGCAGCTTGACAGGGGGCGGATATAATTCCCCCCTCCACTTT. Encoded protein: CASSLTGGGYNSPLHF.

The V gene is TRBV6-5, the J gene TRBJ1-6; 7 positions match TRBD1. After removal of 1 base from V and 9 bases from J, the junction contained 6 bases not matched to a gene. Germline-derived CDR1 and CDR2 are MNHEY and SVGAGI. There are 15 residues in the CDR3. Here the CDR3 DNA reads TGTGCCAGCAGTTACTTCGGACAGGACTCTTCACCCCTCCACTTT. Amino acids: CASSYFGQDSSPLHF.